This is a list of T cell receptor beta chains from one sample in a study of blood T cell repertoires in COVID-19. Some clones are missing from TCRdb's copy, which holds only in-frame ones; the method was immunoSEQ multiplex PCR. Counted here are 220,000 or so clones, just over 85% occurring once; the ten biggest clones make up 14% to 15%. Source material: PBMCs or T cells enriched from blood (not recorded which). Source of these receptors: a woman in her forties or fifties with acute COVID-19. The CDR3 runs from the conserved cysteine through the conserved F or W. The order of the fields is J gene, D gene, clone size, V gene, CDR3 DNA, CDR3 protein. A D gene is named only where the DNA matches it firmly. Size is omitted from some rows. Given values are once, few, many or a class for expanded clones.

>TRBJ2-3|TRBD1|-|TRBV5-4
TGTGCCAGCAGCTTTCGACAGGGGGCAGGGGATACGCAGTATTTT
CASSFRQGAGDTQYF
>TRBJ2-5|TRBD1|few|TRBV7-9
TGTGCCAGCAGCTCAGGGACAGGGTCGGAGACCCAGTACTTC
CASSSGTGSETQYF
>TRBJ1-5|-|-|TRBV18
TGTGCCAGCTCACCCGGAGGTTACCTACGGGGGTATCAGCCCCAGCATTTT
CASSPGGYLRGYQPQHF
>TRBJ2-1|TRBD2|-|TRBV27
TGTGCCAGCAGTTACATGGGACTAGCGGGAGGTACTTACAATGAGCAGTTCTTC
CASSYMGLAGGTYNEQFF
>TRBJ1-2|TRBD1|-|TRBV28
TGTGCCAGCAGCCTGGACAGGGTAAATGGCTACACCTTC
CASSLDRVNGYTF
>TRBJ1-1|-|-|TRBV12-3/TRBV12-4
TGTGCCAGCAGAGCTGCGGCTGAAGCTTTCTTT
CASRAAAEAFF
>TRBJ2-1|TRBD2|-|TRBV19
TGTGCCAGTAGTATAGCTAGCGGGAGAACTGAGCAGTTCTTC
CASSIASGRTEQFF
>TRBJ2-3|TRBD2|-|TRBV27
TGTGCCAGCAGTAGGACTAGCGGCCCTGGGGGCACAGATACGCAGTATTTT
CASSRTSGPGGTDTQYF
>TRBJ1-2|TRBD1|few|TRBV4-1
TGCGCCAGCAGCCCCCGGACAGGGCGATCATATGGCTACACCTTC
CASSPRTGRSYGYTF
>TRBJ2-5|TRBD2|-|TRBV7-9
TGTGCCAGCAGCTTAGTTGGCGGGAGAGAGACCCAGTACTTC
CASSLVGGRETQYF
>TRBJ2-5|-|-|TRBV18
TGTGCCAGCTCACGCCGGGAGACCCAGTACTTC
CASSRRETQYF
>TRBJ1-2|TRBD1|-|TRBV2
TGTGCCAGCAGCCGGGCGGGACAGGGCCTTGGTGGCTACACCTTC
CASSRAGQGLGGYTF
>TRBJ2-7|-|-|TRBV7-2
TGTGCCAGCAGCTTCTCAGGGGGAGGCGGGACCCTGTCCTACGAGCAGTACTTC
CASSFSGGGGTLSYEQYF
>TRBJ1-5|TRBD1|-|TRBV29-1
TGCAGCGTTGAAGAAGCAAGGGGGGACAGGAATCAGCCCCAGCATTTT
CSVEEARGDRNQPQHF
>TRBJ2-7|TRBD2|many|TRBV6-5
TGTGCCAGCAGCTGGACTAGCGGGAGGACCAACGAGCAGTACTTC
CASSWTSGRTNEQYF
>TRBJ2-7|TRBD1|-|TRBV18
TGTGCCAGCTCACGGGACAGGTCCGCCGAGCAGTACTTC
CASSRDRSAEQYF